This entry concerns a single TCR beta chain. The data were taken from a study of PD-L1 blockade in urothelial cancer. About the research overall: Male sex and bladder-origin urothelial cancer were recorded for about 90% of the 29 patients. From 0 to 3 prior chemotherapy regimens had been given to the patients. Blood yielded a median of approximately 130,000 T cells per sample.

Clones were read by immunoSEQ multiplex PCR, and TCRdb kept only the in-frame ones, dropping some. The data contain about 45,000 clones, roughly 82% of them seen just once; the ten biggest clones take up under 15%. Indicated time point: peripheral blood 6 weeks after treatment start. Per-patient samples, pretreatment and on-treatment, numbered 1 to 8. V shed 1 base, J shed 0 bases, and the junction held 11 bases outside the gene matches. CDR3 length: 18 amino acids. The germline V gene encodes CDR1 SGHAT and CDR2 FQNNGV. The gene calls are TRBV11-2 and TRBJ2-7, with 8 bases that match TRBD2. The clonotype comes from a man between 60 and 70 years old with urothelial cancer. Sequencing used PBMCs, obtained around atezolizumab (anti-PD-L1) treatment. In nucleotides, the CDR3 is TGTGCCAGCAGCTTAGTAAGCGGGAGCTGGTCGAGCTCCTACGAGCAGTACTTC. This codes for CASSLVSGSWSSSYEQYF.